This TCR beta chain was obtained from a study of OX40 agonist ivuxolimab in advanced cancers. Study at large: Patients were about 83% male with ages about 20 to 79, mean 60. One hepatocellular carcinoma and a couple of cutaneous melanoma patients partially responded. General study results and limits: More expanded clones were found, on average, in CD8+ than in CD4+ T cells. Nonresponders, in some cases, also had low normalized T-cell clonal expansion.

With 1 base removed from V and 0 bases from J, the gap between germline ends came to 5 bases. This CDR3 has 14 residues. Per germline, CDR1 SGHRS and CDR2 YFSETQ. Profiling relied on immunoSEQ multiplex PCR, and the TCRdb table lists in-frame clones only, not all of them. This sample has roughly 110,000 clones, with approximately 90% found just once. With respect to this clone: What it binds is not known.

The sequence derives from an adult with an advanced solid tumor such as melanoma, head and neck, liver or kidney cancer. The rearrangement links TRBV5-1 to TRBJ2-4; D gene ambiguous. This sample comprised CD4+ or CD8+ T cells sorted from blood, obtained in a trial of the OX40 agonist ivuxolimab. The CDR3, as DNA: TGCGCCAGCAGCTTGACTTCAGCCAAAAACATTCAGTACTTC. Translating gives CASSLTSAKNIQYF.